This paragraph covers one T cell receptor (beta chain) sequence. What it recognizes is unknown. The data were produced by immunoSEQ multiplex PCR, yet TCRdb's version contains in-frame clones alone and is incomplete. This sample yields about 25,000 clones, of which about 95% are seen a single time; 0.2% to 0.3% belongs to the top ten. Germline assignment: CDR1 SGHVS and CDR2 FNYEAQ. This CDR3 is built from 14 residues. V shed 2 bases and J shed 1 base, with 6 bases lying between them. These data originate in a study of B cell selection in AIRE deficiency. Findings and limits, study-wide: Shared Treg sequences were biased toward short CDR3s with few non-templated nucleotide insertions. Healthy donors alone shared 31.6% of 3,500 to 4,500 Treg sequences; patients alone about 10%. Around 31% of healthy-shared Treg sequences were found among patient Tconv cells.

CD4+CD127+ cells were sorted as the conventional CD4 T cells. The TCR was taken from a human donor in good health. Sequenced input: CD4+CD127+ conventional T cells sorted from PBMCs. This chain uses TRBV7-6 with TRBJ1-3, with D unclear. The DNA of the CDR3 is TGTGCCAGCAGCTTAAGGTTATCTGGAAACACCATATATTTT. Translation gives CASSLRLSGNTIYF. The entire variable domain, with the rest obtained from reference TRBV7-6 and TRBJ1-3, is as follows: GAGVSQSPRYKVTKRGQDVALRCDPISGHVSLYWYRQALGQGPEFLTYFNYEAQQDKSGLPNDRFSAERPEGSISTLTIQRTEQRDSAMYRCASSLRLSGNTIYFGEGSWLTVV.